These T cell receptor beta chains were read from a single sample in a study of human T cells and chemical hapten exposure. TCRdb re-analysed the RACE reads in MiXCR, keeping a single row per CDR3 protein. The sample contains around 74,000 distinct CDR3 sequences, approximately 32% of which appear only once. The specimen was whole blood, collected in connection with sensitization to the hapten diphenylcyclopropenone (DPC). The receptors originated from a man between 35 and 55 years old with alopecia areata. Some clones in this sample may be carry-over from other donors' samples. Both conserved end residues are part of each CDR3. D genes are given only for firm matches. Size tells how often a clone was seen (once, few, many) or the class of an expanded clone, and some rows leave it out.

CDR3: CSARPIGLSRGTQYF
DNA: TGCAGTGCTAGACCAATAGGACTAAGCCGGGGGACCCAGTACTTC
J: TRBJ2-5
D: -
size: few
length: 15
V: TRBV20-1

CDR3: CASSSRTRGSSGEQFF
DNA: TGTGCCAGCAGTTCCCGGACTAGGGGGAGTTCCGGTGAGCAGTTCTTC
J: TRBJ2-1
D: -
size: -
length: 16
V: TRBV6-2/TRBV6-3

CDR3: CASSSLGMDIDPETQYF
DNA: TGTGCCAGCAGCTCGCTTGGGATGGATATTGACCCAGAGACCCAGTACTTC
J: TRBJ2-5
D: -
size: -
length: 17
V: TRBV13

CDR3: CASSWWDSHSGNTIYF
DNA: TGTGCCAGCAGTTGGTGGGACAGCCACTCTGGAAACACCATATATTTT
J: TRBJ1-3
D: TRBD1
size: -
length: 16
V: TRBV28

CDR3: CASGKGGSYNSPLHF
DNA: TGTGCCAGCGGCAAAGGAGGCTCCTATAATTCACCCCTCCACTTT
J: TRBJ1-6
D: -
size: -
length: 15
V: TRBV9

CDR3: CASSYRGGENYGYTF
DNA: TGTGCCAGCAGCTATAGGGGAGGAGAGAACTATGGCTACACCTTC
J: TRBJ1-2
D: -
size: once
length: 15
V: TRBV11-1

CDR3: CASSLAVKDPRETQYF
DNA: TGTGCCAGCAGCTTAGCGGTGAAGGATCCTCGAGAGACCCAGTACTTC
J: TRBJ2-5
D: -
size: -
length: 16
V: TRBV7-2

CDR3: CASSLEGTGPYEQYF
DNA: TGTGCCAGCAGCTTAGAAGGGACAGGGCCCTACGAGCAGTACTTC
J: TRBJ2-7
D: TRBD1
size: few
length: 15
V: TRBV7-9

CDR3: CASSPPDRQDYEQYF
DNA: TGTGCCAGCTCACCACCGGACAGACAAGACTACGAGCAGTACTTC
J: TRBJ2-7
D: -
size: few
length: 15
V: TRBV18

CDR3: CASTRGATDTQYF
DNA: TGTGCCAGCACCCGAGGGGCCACAGATACGCAGTATTTT
J: TRBJ2-3
D: -
size: -
length: 13
V: TRBV7-2

CDR3: CASSLSRGIGNTIYF
DNA: TGTGCCAGCAGCTTGAGCAGGGGTATCGGAAACACCATATATTTT
J: TRBJ1-3
D: -
size: -
length: 15
V: TRBV5-6

CDR3: CASWARGLMNTEAFF
DNA: TGTGCCAGCTGGGCCCGGGGACTTATGAACACTGAAGCTTTCTTT
J: TRBJ1-1
D: -
size: few
length: 15
V: TRBV6-1

CDR3: CASSIGGADEQFF
DNA: TGTGCCAGTAGTATAGGAGGGGCCGATGAGCAGTTCTTC
J: TRBJ2-1
D: -
size: few
length: 13
V: TRBV19

CDR3: CASSYQGPHYEQYF
DNA: TGTGCCAGCAGTTACCAGGGGCCCCACTACGAGCAGTACTTC
J: TRBJ2-7
D: -
size: few
length: 14
V: TRBV6-5

CDR3: CASSTPLLAGEVPGELFF
DNA: TGTGCCAGTAGTACCCCCCTTCTAGCGGGAGAGGTTCCCGGGGAGCTGTTTTTT
J: TRBJ2-2
D: TRBD2
size: once
length: 18
V: TRBV19

CDR3: CATSIGRRASNEQFF
DNA: TGTGCCACCAGTATCGGCCGGAGGGCCAGCAATGAGCAGTTCTTC
J: TRBJ2-1
D: -
size: -
length: 15
V: TRBV24-1

CDR3: CSVGAGVSGELFF
DNA: TGCAGCGTTGGGGCGGGAGTGTCCGGGGAGCTGTTTTTT
J: TRBJ2-2
D: TRBD2
size: few
length: 13
V: TRBV29-1

CDR3: CASSLGGGAGTEAFF
DNA: TGTGCCAGCAGCTTAGGTGGGGGCGCGGGCACTGAAGCTTTCTTT
J: TRBJ1-1
D: -
size: few
length: 15
V: TRBV7-9

CDR3: CSARDLPTGTSGRNEQFF
DNA: TGCAGTGCTAGAGATCTCCCTACCGGGACTAGCGGGCGCAATGAGCAGTTCTTC
J: TRBJ2-1
D: TRBD2
size: -
length: 18
V: TRBV20-1

CDR3: CASSQKRTGELFF
DNA: TGTGCCAGCAGCCAAAAGAGGACCGGGGAGCTGTTTTTT
J: TRBJ2-2
D: -
size: few
length: 13
V: TRBV14

CDR3: CASSLNSGTSTDTQYF
DNA: TGTGCCAGCAGTTTAAATAGCGGGACGAGCACAGATACGCAGTATTTT
J: TRBJ2-3
D: TRBD2
size: once
length: 16
V: TRBV12-3/TRBV12-4

CDR3: CASSPVGPQTPLHF
DNA: TGTGCCAGCAGTCCGGTGGGCCCCCAGACACCCCTCCACTTT
J: TRBJ1-6
D: -
size: -
length: 14
V: TRBV6-6

CDR3: CASSSGTSGSMRETQYF
DNA: TGCGCCAGCAGCTCAGGGACTAGCGGGAGTATGAGGGAGACCCAGTACTTC
J: TRBJ2-5
D: TRBD2
size: few
length: 17
V: TRBV5-1